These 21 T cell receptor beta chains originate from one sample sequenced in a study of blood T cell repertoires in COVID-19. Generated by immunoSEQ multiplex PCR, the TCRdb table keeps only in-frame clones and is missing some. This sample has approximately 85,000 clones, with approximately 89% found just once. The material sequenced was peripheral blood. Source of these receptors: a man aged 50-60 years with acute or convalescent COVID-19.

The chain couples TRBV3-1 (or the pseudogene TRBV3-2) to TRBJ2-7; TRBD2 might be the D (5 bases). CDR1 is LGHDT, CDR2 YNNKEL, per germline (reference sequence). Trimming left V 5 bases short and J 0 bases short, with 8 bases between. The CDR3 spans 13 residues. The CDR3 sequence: CASSGRPSYEQYF. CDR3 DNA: TGTGCCAGCAGCGGGAGACCCTCCTACGAGCAGTACTTC.

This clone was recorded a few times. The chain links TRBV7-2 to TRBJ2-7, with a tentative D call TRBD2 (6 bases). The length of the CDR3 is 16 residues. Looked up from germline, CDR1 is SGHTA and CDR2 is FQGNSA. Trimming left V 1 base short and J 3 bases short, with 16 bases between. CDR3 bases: TGTGCCAGCAGCTTAGACTGGGGAGGCCCCCTCTACGAGCAGTACTTC. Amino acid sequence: CASSLDWGGPLYEQYF.

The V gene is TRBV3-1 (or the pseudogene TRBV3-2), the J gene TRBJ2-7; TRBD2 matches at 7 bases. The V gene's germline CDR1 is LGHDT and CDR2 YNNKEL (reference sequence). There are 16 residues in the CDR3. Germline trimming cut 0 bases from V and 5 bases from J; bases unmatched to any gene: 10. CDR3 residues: CASSQEGAGRRHEQYV. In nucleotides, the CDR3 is TGTGCCAGCAGCCAAGAAGGAGCGGGGAGGCGTCACGAGCAGTACGTC.

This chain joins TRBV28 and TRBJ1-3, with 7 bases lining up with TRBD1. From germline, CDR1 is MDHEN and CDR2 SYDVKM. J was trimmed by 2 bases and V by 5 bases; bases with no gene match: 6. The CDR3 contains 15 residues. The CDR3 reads CASSLSGTAGNTIYF. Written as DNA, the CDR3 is TGTGCCAGCAGTCTCTCCGGGACAGCTGGAAACACCATATATTTT. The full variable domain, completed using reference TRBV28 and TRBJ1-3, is DVKVTQSSRYLVKRTGEKVFLECVQDMDHENMFWYRQDPGLGLRLIYFSYDVKMKEKGDIPEGYSVSREKKERFSLILESASTNQTSMYLCASSLSGTAGNTIYFGEGSWLTVV.

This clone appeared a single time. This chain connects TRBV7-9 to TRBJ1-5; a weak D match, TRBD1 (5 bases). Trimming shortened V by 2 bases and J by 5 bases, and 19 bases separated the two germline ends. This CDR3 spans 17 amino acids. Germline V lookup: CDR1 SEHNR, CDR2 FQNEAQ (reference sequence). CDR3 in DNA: TGTGCCAGCAGCTTAATGGGGACGGGGACGGGGGATCAGCCCCAGCATTTT. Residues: CASSLMGTGTGDQPQHF.

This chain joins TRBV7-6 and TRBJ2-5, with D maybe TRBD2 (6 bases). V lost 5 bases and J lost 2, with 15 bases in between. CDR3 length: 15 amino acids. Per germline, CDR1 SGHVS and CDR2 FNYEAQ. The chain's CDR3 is CASSKGWGEQETQYF. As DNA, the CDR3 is TGTGCCAGCAGCAAAGGATGGGGGGAACAAGAGACCCAGTACTTC.

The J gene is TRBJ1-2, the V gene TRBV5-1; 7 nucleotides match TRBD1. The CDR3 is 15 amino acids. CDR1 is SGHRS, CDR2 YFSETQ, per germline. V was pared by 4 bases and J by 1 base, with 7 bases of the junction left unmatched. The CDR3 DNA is TGCGCCAGCAGCCCAGACAGGGCCAGTAACTATGGCTACACCTTC. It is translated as CASSPDRASNYGYTF.

The CDR3: CASSATQGNSPLHF. The CDR3 DNA follows: TGTGCCAGCAGTGCCACACAGGGAAATTCACCCCTCCACTTT. The chain recombines TRBV2 with TRBJ1-6, with D possibly matching TRBD1 (6 bases). CDR1 and CDR2 from the germline V gene are SNHLY and FYNNEI. The CDR3 has 14 amino acids. V gave up 4 bases and J gave up 7 bases, with 11 bases separating them.

The CDR3 loop is CSVDLAEVSYNEQFF. The CDR3 coding sequence is TGCAGCGTTGATCTAGCGGAAGTATCTTACAATGAGCAGTTCTTC. The rearrangement links TRBV29-1 to TRBJ2-1; 7 bases line up with TRBD2. The CDR3 extends over 15 amino acids. The V segment lost 3 bases and the J segment 4 bases; nucleotides outside the gene matches: 9. Per the germline V gene, CDR1 is SQVTM and CDR2 is ANQGSEA.

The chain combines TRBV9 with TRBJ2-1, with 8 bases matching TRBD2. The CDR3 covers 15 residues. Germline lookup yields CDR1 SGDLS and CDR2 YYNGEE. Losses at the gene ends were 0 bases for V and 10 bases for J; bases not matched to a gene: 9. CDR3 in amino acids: CASSVVLAGSSEQFF. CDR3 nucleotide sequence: TGTGCCAGCAGCGTAGTATTAGCGGGGTCCTCCGAGCAGTTCTTC.

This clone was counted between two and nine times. CDR3 sequence (DNA): TGTGCCAGGGGGACACTTGGCTCCTACAATGAGCAGTTCTTC. Protein: CARGTLGSYNEQFF. V usage is TRBV2 and J usage is TRBJ2-1; a possible D gene is TRBD1 (6 bases). Germline V lookup: CDR1 SNHLY, CDR2 FYNNEI. The CDR3 totals 14 residues. Trimming pared 9 bases from V and 0 bases from J, leaving 12 bases between.

The CDR3 sequence: CASSLRLNQPQHF. The CDR3 bases are TGTGCCAGCAGTTTGCGGCTCAATCAGCCCCAGCATTTT. The gene calls are TRBV12-3 or TRBV12-4 and TRBJ1-5; unclear D gene. This CDR3 comprises 13 residues. V lost 3 bases and J 3 bases, leaving 6 bases between the germline ends.

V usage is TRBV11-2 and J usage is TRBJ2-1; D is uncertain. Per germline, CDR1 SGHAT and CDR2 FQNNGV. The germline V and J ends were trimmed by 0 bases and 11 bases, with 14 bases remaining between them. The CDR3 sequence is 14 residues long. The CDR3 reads CASSLDAAFGKQFF. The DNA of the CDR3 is TGTGCCAGCAGCTTAGATGCGGCTTTCGGCAAGCAGTTCTTC.

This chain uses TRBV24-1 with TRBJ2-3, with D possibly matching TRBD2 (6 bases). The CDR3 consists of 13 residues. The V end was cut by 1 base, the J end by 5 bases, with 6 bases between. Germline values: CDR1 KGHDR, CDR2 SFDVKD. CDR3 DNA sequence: TGTGCCACCAGTGATTTCGGGAGAGATACGCAGTATTTT. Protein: CATSDFGRDTQYF.

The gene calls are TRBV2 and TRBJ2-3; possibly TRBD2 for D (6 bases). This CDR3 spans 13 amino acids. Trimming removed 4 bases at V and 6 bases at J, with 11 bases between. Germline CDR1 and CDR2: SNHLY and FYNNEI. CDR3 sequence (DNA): TGTGCCAGCAGTGCAACTAGCAGGGATACGCAGTATTTT. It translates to CASSATSRDTQYF.

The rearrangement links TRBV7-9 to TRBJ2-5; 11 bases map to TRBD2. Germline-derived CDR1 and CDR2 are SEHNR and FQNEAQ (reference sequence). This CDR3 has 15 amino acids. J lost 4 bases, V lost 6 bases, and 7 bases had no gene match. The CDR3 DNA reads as TGTGCCAGCAGTCTGACTAGCGGGGTCTTAGAGACCCAGTACTTC. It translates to CASSLTSGVLETQYF.

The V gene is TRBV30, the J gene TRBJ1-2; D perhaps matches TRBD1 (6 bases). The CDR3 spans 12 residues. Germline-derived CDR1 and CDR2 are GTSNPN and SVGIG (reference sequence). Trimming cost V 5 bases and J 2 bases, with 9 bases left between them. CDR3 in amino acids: CAWGQLNYGYTF. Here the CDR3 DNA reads TGTGCCTGGGGACAGTTAAACTATGGCTACACCTTC.

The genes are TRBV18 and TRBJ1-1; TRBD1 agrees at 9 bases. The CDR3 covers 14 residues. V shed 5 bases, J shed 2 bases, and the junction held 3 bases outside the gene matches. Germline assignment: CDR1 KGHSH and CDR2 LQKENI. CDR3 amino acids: CASSEGQGNTEAFF. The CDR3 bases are TGTGCCAGCTCAGAGGGACAGGGTAACACTGAAGCTTTCTTT.

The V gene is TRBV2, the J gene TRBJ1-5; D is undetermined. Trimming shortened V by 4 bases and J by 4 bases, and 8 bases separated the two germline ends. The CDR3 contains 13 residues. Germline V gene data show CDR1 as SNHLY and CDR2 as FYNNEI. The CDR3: CASSVVRNQPQHF. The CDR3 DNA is TGTGCCAGCAGTGTAGTTCGGAATCAGCCCCAGCATTTT.

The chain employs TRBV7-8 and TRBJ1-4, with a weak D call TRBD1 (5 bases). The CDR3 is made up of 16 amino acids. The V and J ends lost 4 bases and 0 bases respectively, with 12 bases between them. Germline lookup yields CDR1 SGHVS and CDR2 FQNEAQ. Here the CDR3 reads CASSSRGGATNEKLFF. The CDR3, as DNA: TGTGCCAGCAGCTCCCGTGGGGGGGCAACTAATGAAAAACTGTTTTTT. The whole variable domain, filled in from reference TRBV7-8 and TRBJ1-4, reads GAGVSQSPRYKVAKRGQDVALRCDPISGHVSLFWYQQALGQGPEFLTYFQNEAQLDKSGLPSDRFFAERPEGSVSTLKIQRTQQEDSAVYLCASSSRGGATNEKLFFGSGTQLSVL.

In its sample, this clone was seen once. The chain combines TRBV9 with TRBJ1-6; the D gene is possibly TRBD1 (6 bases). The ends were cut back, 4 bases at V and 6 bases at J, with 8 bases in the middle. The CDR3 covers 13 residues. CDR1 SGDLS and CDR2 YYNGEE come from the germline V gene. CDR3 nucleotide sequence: TGTGCCAGCAGCCAGGGGCCTAATTCACCCCTCCACTTT. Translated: CASSQGPNSPLHF.